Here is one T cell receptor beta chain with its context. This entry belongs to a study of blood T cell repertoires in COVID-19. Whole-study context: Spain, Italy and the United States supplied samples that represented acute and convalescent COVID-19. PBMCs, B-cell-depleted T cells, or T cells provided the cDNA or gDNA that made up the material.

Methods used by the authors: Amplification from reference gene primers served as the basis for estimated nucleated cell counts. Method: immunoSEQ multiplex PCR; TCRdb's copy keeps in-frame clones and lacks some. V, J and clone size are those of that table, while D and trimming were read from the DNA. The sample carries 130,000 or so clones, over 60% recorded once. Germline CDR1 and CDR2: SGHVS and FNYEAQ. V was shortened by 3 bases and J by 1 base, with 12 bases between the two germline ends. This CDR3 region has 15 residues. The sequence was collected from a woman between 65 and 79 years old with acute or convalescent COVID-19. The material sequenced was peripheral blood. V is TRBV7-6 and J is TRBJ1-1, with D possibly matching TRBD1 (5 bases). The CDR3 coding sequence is TGTGCCAGCAGCTTTCTACACGGGGGGAACACTGAAGCTTTCTTT. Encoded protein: CASSFLHGGNTEAFF.